This T cell receptor beta chain was identified in a study of blood T cell repertoires in COVID-19. Study-wide background: Italy, Spain and the United States were the sources of the convalescent and acute COVID-19 samples. T cells, B-cell-depleted T cells, or PBMCs supplied cDNA or gDNA.

The CDR3 is made up of 11 amino acids. The V gene lost 8 bases and the J gene lost 4 bases, with 9 bases spanning the gap. Germline V CDR1 and CDR2: LNHDA, SQIVND (reference sequence). Seattle-derived patients entered the study during active infection and were followed longitudinally. Original methodology: Amplification with reference gene primers provided the estimates of nucleated cell counts. The data were produced by immunoSEQ multiplex PCR, yet TCRdb's version contains in-frame clones alone and is incomplete. The V and J calls and the clone size are those of that table, but D and trimming were determined from the DNA. In the table there are some 110,000 clones, around 78% of which are singletons. Ten or more counts support this clone.

Sequenced material: peripheral blood. This sequence joins TRBV19 and TRBJ2-7, with a possible D match to TRBD2 (5 bases). This sequence was found in a man older than 75 with COVID-19, enrolled during active disease. The CDR3 loop reads CASGRGYEQYF. The CDR3 nucleotides read TGTGCCAGTGGACGGGGATACGAGCAGTACTTC. Full variable domain (outside the CDR3, taken from reference TRBV19 and TRBJ2-7): DGGITQSPKYLFRKEGQNVTLSCEQNLNHDAMYWYRQDPGQGLRLIYYSQIVNDFQKGDIAEGYSVSREKKESFPLTVTSAQKNPTAFYLCASGRGYEQYFGPGTRLTVT.